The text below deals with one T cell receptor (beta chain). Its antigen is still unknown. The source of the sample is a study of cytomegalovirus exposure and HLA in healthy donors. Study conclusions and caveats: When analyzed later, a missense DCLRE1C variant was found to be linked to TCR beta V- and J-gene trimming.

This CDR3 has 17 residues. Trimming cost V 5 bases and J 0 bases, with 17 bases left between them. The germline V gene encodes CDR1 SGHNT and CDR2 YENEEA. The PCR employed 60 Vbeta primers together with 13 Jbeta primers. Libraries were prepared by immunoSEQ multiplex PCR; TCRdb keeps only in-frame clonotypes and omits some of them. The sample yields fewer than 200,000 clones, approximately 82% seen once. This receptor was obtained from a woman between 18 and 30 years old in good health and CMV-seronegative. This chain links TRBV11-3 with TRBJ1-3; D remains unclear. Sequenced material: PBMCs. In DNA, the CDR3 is TGTGCCAGCAGCCTCGCGAGTGCCTCGAGCTCTGGAAACACCATATATTTT. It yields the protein CASSLASASSSGNTIYF.